Below, 9 T cell receptor beta chains from the same sample are listed, as sequenced in a study of T cell responses to AZD1222 COVID-19 vaccine. Sequencing was performed with immunoSEQ multiplex PCR; in TCRdb, only in-frame clones are kept and a portion is missing. This repertoire shows approximately 130,000 clones, 93% found once; its top ten account for about 0.86%. The sample here was peripheral blood, taken on day 0 of AZD1222 vaccination. These receptors originate from an adult in good health.

This rearrangement joins TRBV6-1 to TRBJ1-4, with a possible D match to TRBD1 (6 bases). The CDR3 has 14 amino acids. CDR1 and CDR2 from the germline V gene are MNHNS and SASEGT. Trimming removed 3 bases from V and 3 bases from J, with 8 bases in between. CDR3 amino acids: CASSEDSSNEKLFF. The CDR3 nucleotides are TGTGCCAGCAGTGAGGACAGCTCTAATGAAAAACTGTTTTTT.

V usage is TRBV18 and J usage is TRBJ1-6; weak D call: TRBD1 (6 bases). CDR1 and CDR2 from the germline V gene are KGHSH and LQKENI. V was clipped by 1 base and J by 9 bases, with 10 bases between them. The CDR3 runs to 14 residues. CDR3 coding DNA: TGTGCCAGCTCACCACGGGGGGCCAGTTCACCCCTCCACTTT. Amino acids: CASSPRGASSPLHF.

This clone turned up a few times. The rearrangement links TRBV10-2 to TRBJ1-6; TRBD1 matches at 7 bases. This CDR3 contains 15 residues. In germline, CDR1 is WSHSY, CDR2 SAAADI. Germline trimming cut 5 bases from V and 3 bases from J; bases unmatched to any gene: 4. DNA for the CDR3: TGCGCCAGCAGTTTCCAGGGGGTCTATAATTCACCCCTCCACTTT. Encoded protein: CASSFQGVYNSPLHF.

The genes are TRBV19 and TRBJ1-2; D ambiguous. The CDR3 is made up of 13 amino acids. The V gene lost 5 bases and the J gene lost 7 bases, with 14 bases spanning the gap. CDR1 LNHDA and CDR2 SQIVND come from the germline V gene (reference sequence). The CDR3 loop is CASSPRRSAGYTF. The DNA of the CDR3 is TGTGCCAGTAGTCCCCGACGCTCAGCTGGCTACACCTTC.

This chain joins TRBV5-1 and TRBJ2-1; 15 bases fit TRBD2. Germline values: CDR1 SGHRS, CDR2 YFSETQ. The CDR3 consists of 14 residues. V trimming: 4 bases; J trimming: 9 bases; junction bases outside the gene matches: 2. DNA for the CDR3: TGCGCCAGCAGCGGACTAGCGGGGGGGTTTGAGCAGTTCTTC. It is translated as CASSGLAGGFEQFF.

The rearrangement links TRBV12-3 or TRBV12-4 to TRBJ1-2, with no clear D. V was cut by 6 bases and J by 8 bases, with 16 bases left in between. This CDR3 contains 13 residues. In nucleotides, the CDR3 is TGTGCCAGCAGCTACGGGCCAGCGGGCGGCTACACCTTC. Its translation is CASSYGPAGGYTF.

In this sample, this clone turned up once. This chain links TRBV12-3 or TRBV12-4 with TRBJ2-2; D is possibly TRBD1 (6 bases). V lost 6 bases and J lost 7, with 12 bases in between. The CDR3 is 13 residues long. The CDR3 DNA is TGTGCCAGCAGCCCCTGGACAGTCGGGGAGCTGTTTTTT. It yields the protein CASSPWTVGELFF.

This CDR3 is CAWSVRGQGVYGYTF. CDR3 coding DNA: TGTGCCTGGAGTGTAAGGGGACAGGGAGTGTATGGCTACACCTTC. The V gene is TRBV30, the J gene TRBJ1-2; 9 bases fit TRBD1. The germline V gene has CDR1 GTSNPN and CDR2 SVGIG (reference sequence). The V segment lost 0 bases and the J segment 5 bases; nucleotides outside the gene matches: 7. This CDR3 is built from 15 residues.

This clone has a single count. The V call is TRBV6-5, the J call TRBJ1-1; D remains unclear. The CDR3 is 14 amino acids. V lost 0 bases, J lost 3 bases, and 8 bases lay in between. Per the germline V gene, CDR1 is MNHEY and CDR2 is SVGAGI. CDR3 nucleotide sequence: TGTGCCAGCAGTTACTCGGAAGGTTACACTGAAGCTTTCTTT. Encoded protein: CASSYSEGYTEAFF.